There are many counts of the clone carrying this T cell receptor (beta chain). Amplification yielded TCR beta CDR3 regions, with RNA transcripts as the source. TCR CDR3 underwent first-round RT-PCR with the HTBI primer set. TCRdb independently ran MiXCR on the multiplex PCR reads; one entry per CDR3 protein. The sample contains approximately 380,000 distinct CDR3 sequences, more than 12% of which appear only once. Under 12 ml fresh peripheral blood yielded the PBMCs. The entry originates in a study of T cells in Graves' hyperthyroidism and ophthalmopathy. Deletions cut 5 bases from V and 1 base from J, with 11 bases between. This CDR3 is built from 13 residues. Germline values: CDR1 DFQATT, CDR2 SNEGSKA (reference sequence).

The sequenced sample consisted of blood. This rearrangement joins TRBV20-1 to TRBJ1-1; tentative D call: TRBD1 (6 bases). This receptor was identified in a man aged 50 to 60 with Graves' ophthalmopathy. CDR3 region: CSAYRVGNTEAFF. The CDR3 region has the DNA TGCAGTGCTTACAGGGTTGGGAACACTGAAGCTTTCTTT.